The T cell receptor beta chain under discussion was sequenced for a study of T cell responses to AZD1222 COVID-19 vaccine. General observations from the study: The repertoires were collected only after the peak T cell response. Within unmutated variant regions lay the reported targets of nearly half of spike-specific TCRs.

Some clones are missing from TCRdb's copy, which holds only in-frame ones; the method was immunoSEQ multiplex PCR. The sample lists some 130,000 clones; approximately 90% were seen once. As concerns this clone: Its antigen remains unidentified.

Sequencing was performed on peripheral blood, taken on day 0 of AZD1222 vaccination. This TCR was recovered from an adult in good health.

For the CDR3, the DNA is TGTGCCAGCAGCTCACAAAGGGGTGGCACTGAAGCTTTCTTT. Translated, it gives CASSSQRGGTEAFF. The J gene is TRBJ1-1, the V gene TRBV7-6; D may be TRBD1 (5 bases). Per the germline V gene, CDR1 is SGHVS and CDR2 is FNYEAQ. There are 14 residues in the CDR3. V was shortened by 4 bases and J by 4 bases, with 13 bases between the two germline ends.